This T cell receptor beta chain was obtained from a study of cytomegalovirus exposure and HLA in healthy donors. This CDR3 is 11 amino acids long. The V gene lost 4 bases and the J gene lost 4 bases, with 5 bases spanning the gap. The V gene's germline CDR1 is SGHDT and CDR2 YYEEEE. This clone was detected a few times. Antigen specificity is unknown. Study observations and caveats: Earlier analysis looked at TCR beta V segments, and most were productive about 87% or about 30% of the time. Later on, analysis showed that most CMV-associated TCR beta chains appeared to be HLA-restricted.

Researchers ran the PCR with 60 Vbeta and 13 Jbeta primers. TCRdb's table, derived via immunoSEQ multiplex PCR, lists solely in-frame clones and lacks some. The sample has about 150,000 clones, just under 65% seen once. The TCR was taken from a woman aged 55 to 70 in good health and CMV-seropositive. V gene TRBV5-6 combines with J gene TRBJ2-5; D gene unclear. Sequenced material: PBMCs. CDR3 nucleotides: TGTGCCAGCAGCATAGCAGAGACCCAGTACTTC. Its translation: CASSIAETQYF. The full variable domain, with the rest looked up from reference TRBV5-6 and TRBJ2-5, is DAGVTQSPTHLIKTRGQQVTLRCSPKSGHDTVSWYQQALGQGPQFIFQYYEEEERQRGNFPDRFSGHQFPNYSSELNVNALLLGDSALYLCASSIAETQYFGPGTRLLVL.